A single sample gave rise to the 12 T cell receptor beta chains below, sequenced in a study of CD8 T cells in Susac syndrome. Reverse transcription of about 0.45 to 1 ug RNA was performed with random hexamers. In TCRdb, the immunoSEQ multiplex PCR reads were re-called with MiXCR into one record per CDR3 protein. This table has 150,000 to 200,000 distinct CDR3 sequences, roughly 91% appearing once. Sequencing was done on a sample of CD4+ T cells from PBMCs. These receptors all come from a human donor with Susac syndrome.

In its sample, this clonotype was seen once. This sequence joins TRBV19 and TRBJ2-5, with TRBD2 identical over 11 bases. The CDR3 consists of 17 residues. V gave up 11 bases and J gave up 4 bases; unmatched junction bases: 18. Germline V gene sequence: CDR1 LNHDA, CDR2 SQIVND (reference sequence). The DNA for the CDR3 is TGTGCCCCCACCCAACTAGCGGGAGTTCGAGTTGGAGAGACCCAGTACTTC. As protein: CAPTQLAGVRVGETQYF. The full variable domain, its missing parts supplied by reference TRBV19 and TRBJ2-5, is DGGITQSPKYLFRKEGQNVTLSCEQNLNHDAMYWYRQDPGQGLRLIYYSQIVNDFQKGDIAEGYSVSREKKESFPLTVTSAQKNPTAFYLCAPTQLAGVRVGETQYFGPGTRLLVL.

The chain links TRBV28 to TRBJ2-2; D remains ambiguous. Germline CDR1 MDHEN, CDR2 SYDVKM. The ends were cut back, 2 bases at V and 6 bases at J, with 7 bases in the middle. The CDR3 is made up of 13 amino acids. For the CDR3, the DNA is TGTGCCAGCAGTTTACTAGAGCCCGGGGAGCTGTTTTTT. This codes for CASSLLEPGELFF.

As DNA, the CDR3 is TGCGCCAGCAGCGACCAAAACAGGGCTGGGGCCAACGTCCTGACTTTC. It yields the protein CASSDQNRAGANVLTF. The chain joins TRBV5-1 to TRBJ2-6, with D tentatively TRBD1 (6 bases). This CDR3 has 16 residues. Germline V gene data show CDR1 as SGHRS and CDR2 as YFSETQ. The ends were cut back, 4 bases at V and 2 bases at J, with 13 bases in the middle.

In DNA form, the CDR3 reads TGCGCCAGCAACTACACCGGGACAGGGGTCTTCGGGGAGCTGTTTTTT. Residues: CASNYTGTGVFGELFF. This chain joins TRBV5-1 and TRBJ2-2; 10 bases agree with TRBD1. The CDR3 consists of 16 residues. Germline loops: CDR1 SGHRS, CDR2 YFSETQ. J lost 7 bases, V lost 6 bases, and 12 bases had no gene match.

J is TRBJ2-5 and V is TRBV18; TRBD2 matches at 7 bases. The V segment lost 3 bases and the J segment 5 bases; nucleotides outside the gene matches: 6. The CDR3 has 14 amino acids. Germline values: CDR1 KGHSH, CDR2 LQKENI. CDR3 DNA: TGTGCCAGCTCACCTCCTTATAGCGGGGAGACCCAGTACTTC. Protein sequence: CASSPPYSGETQYF. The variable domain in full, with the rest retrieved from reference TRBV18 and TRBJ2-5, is NAGVMQNPRHLVRRRGQEARLRCSPMKGHSHVYWYRQLPEEGLKFMVYLQKENIIDESGMPKERFSAEFPKEGPSILRIQQVVRGDSAAYFCASSPPYSGETQYFGPGTRLLVL.

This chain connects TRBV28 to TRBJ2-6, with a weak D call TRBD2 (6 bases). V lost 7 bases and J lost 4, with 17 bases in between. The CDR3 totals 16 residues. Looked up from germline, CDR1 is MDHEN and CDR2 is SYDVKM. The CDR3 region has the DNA TGTGCCAGCAACGGGACTCCGGGAGCAGGGGCCAACGTCCTGACTTTC. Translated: CASNGTPGAGANVLTF. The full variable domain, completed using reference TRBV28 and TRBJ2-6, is DVKVTQSSRYLVKRTGEKVFLECVQDMDHENMFWYRQDPGLGLRLIYFSYDVKMKEKGDIPEGYSVSREKKERFSLILESASTNQTSMYLCASNGTPGAGANVLTFGAGSRLTVL.

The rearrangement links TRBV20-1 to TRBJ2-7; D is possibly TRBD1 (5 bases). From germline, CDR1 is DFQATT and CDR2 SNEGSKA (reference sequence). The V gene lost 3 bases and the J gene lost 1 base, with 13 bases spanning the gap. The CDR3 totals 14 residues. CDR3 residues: CSARADKGSYEQYF. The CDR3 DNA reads TGCAGTGCTAGGGCGGACAAGGGATCCTACGAGCAGTACTTC.

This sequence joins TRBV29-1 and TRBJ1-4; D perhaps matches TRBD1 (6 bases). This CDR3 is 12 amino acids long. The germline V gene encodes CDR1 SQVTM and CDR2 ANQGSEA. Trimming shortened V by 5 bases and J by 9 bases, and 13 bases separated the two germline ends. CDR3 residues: CSVTEDSQKLFF. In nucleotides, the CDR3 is TGCAGCGTTACGGAGGACAGTCAAAAACTGTTTTTT.

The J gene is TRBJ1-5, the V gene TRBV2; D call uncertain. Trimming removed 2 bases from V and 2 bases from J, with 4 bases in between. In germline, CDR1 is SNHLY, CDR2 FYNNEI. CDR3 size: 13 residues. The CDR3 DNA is TGTGCCAGCAGTGAATCTCGCAATCAGCCCCAGCATTTT. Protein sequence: CASSESRNQPQHF.

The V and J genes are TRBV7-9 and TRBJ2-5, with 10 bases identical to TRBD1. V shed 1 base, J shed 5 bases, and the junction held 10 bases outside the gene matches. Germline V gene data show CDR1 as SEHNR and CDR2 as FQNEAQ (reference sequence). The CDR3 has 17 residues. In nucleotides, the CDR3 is TGTGCCAGCAGCTTAGGCCTGACAGGGGGCGTGAGGGAGACCCAGTACTTC. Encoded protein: CASSLGLTGGVRETQYF.

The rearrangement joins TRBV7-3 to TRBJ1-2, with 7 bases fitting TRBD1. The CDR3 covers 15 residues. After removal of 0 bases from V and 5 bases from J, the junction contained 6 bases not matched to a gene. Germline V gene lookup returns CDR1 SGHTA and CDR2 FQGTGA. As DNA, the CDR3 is TGTGCCAGCAGCTTAACAGGGGGCAACATATATGGCTACACCTTC. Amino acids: CASSLTGGNIYGYTF.

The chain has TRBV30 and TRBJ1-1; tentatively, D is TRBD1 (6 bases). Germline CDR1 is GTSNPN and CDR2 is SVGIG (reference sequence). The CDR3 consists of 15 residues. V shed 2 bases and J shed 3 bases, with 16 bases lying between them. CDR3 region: CAWSRGRGMDTEAFF. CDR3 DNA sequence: TGTGCCTGGAGTAGGGGCAGGGGCATGGACACTGAAGCTTTCTTT.